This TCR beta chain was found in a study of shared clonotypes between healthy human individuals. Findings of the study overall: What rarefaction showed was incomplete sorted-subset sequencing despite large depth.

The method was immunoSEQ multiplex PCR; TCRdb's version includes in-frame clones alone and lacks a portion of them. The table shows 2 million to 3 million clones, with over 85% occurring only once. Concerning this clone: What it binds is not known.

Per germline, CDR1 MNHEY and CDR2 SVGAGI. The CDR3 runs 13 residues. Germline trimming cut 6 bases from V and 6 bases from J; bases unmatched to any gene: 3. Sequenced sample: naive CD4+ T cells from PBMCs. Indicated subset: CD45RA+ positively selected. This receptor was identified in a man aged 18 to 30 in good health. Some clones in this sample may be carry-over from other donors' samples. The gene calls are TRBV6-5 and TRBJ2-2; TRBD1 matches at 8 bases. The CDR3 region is CASRRQGPGELFF. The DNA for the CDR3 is TGTGCCAGCAGAAGACAGGGGCCCGGGGAGCTGTTTTTT.